Described below is a single TCR beta chain sequence and its context. Its specificity is unknown. The primer mix had 60 Vbeta and 13 Jbeta primers. Using immunoSEQ multiplex PCR, the repertoire was profiled, and TCRdb retains in-frame clones only, with some absent. The table includes under 70,000 clones, 68% detected once. These data come from a study of cytomegalovirus exposure and HLA in healthy donors. Study in general: Genotyping of about 400 donors showed that approximately 83% belonged to the Caucasian-associated ancestry cluster.

Germline values: CDR1 MDHEN, CDR2 SYDVKM. The CDR3 is 14 residues long. V lost 6 bases and J 4 bases, leaving 15 bases between the germline ends. General study results and limits: The only immune exposure information that was available was CMV serostatus. Per a prior analysis, the majority of TCR beta V segments were productive roughly 87% or roughly 30% of the time. Among the CMV-associated chains, a few were confirmed in vitro as specific for CMV antigens.

The TCR sequence derives from a woman aged 25 to 39 in good health and CMV-seronegative. This chain connects TRBV28 to TRBJ1-2; possibly TRBD1 for D (5 bases). Material: PBMCs. For the CDR3, the DNA is TGTGCCAGCAGGACGACCGGGGGGACCTATGGCTACACCTTC. Amino acid sequence: CASRTTGGTYGYTF.